This T cell receptor beta chain was identified in a study of shared clonotypes between healthy human individuals. This CDR3 spans 17 amino acids. V lost 3 bases and J 2 bases, leaving 17 bases between the germline ends. Germline lookup yields CDR1 WSHSY and CDR2 SAAADI. Every donor was a Caucasian adult from Nashville, Tennessee. Sequenced by immunoSEQ multiplex PCR; TCRdb stores in-frame clones only, minus some. The sample shows about 380,000 clones, 90% to 97% of them seen only once. Sequencing was done on a sample of memory CD8+ T cells sorted from blood. Subset indicated: CD45RO+ cells pooled with CCR7-negative TemRA cells. This rearrangement joins TRBV10-2 to TRBJ1-5; tentative D call: TRBD1 (5 bases). This sequence was found in a man aged 30-40 years in good health. Written as DNA, the CDR3 is TGCGCCAGCAGTGACGTGGGGGGAACAGCGGGCAATCAGCCCCAGCATTTT. Its protein product is CASSDVGGTAGNQPQHF.